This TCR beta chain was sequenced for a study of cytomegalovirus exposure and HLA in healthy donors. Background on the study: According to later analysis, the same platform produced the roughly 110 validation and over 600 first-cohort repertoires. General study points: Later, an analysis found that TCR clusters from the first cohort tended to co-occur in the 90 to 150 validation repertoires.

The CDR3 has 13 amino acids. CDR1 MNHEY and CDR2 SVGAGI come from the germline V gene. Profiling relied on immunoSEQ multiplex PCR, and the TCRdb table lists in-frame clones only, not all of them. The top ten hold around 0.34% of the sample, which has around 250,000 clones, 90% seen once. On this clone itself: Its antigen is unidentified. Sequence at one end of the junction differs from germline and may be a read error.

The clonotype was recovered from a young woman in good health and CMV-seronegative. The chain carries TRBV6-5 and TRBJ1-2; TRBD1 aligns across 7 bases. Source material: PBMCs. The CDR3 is CASSYSPIDRALF. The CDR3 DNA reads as TGTGCCAGCAGTTACTCGCCTATCGACAGGGCCCTCTTC.